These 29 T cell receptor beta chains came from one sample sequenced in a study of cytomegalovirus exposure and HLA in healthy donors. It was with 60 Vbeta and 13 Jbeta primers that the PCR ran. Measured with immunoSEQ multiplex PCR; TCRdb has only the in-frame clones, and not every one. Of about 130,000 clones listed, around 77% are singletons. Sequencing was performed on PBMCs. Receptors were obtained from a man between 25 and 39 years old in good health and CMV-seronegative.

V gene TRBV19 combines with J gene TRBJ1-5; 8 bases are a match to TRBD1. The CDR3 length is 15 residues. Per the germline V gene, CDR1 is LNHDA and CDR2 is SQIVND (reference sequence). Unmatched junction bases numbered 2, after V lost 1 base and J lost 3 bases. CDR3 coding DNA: TGTGCCAGTAGTATAGGGGACAGGCCCAATCAGCCCCAGCATTTT. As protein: CASSIGDRPNQPQHF.

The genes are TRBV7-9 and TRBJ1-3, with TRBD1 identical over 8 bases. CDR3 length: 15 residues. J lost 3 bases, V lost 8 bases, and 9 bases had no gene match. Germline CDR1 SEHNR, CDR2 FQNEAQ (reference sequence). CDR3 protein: CASGGAGGLGNTIYF. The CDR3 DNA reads TGTGCCAGCGGGGGGGCAGGGGGCCTTGGAAACACCATATATTTT.

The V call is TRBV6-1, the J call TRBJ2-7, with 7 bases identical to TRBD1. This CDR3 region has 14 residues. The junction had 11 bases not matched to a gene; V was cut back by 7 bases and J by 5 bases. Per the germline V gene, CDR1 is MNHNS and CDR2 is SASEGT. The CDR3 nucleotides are TGTGCCAGCACCTTGATTAGGGGGCGCGACGAGCAGTACTTC. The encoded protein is CASTLIRGRDEQYF.

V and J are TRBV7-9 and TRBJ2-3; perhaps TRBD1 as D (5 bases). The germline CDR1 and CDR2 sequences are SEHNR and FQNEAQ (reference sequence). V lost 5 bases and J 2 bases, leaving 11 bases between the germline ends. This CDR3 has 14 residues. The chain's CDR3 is CASSLRTLTDTQYF. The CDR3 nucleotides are TGTGCCAGCAGCCTGCGGACACTCACAGATACGCAGTATTTT.

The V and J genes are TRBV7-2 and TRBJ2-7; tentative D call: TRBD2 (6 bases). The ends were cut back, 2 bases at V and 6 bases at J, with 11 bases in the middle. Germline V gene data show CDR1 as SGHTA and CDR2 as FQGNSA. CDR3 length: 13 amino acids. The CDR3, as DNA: TGTGCCAGCAGCTTAAGACTAGAAGGCGAGCAGTACTTC. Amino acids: CASSLRLEGEQYF.

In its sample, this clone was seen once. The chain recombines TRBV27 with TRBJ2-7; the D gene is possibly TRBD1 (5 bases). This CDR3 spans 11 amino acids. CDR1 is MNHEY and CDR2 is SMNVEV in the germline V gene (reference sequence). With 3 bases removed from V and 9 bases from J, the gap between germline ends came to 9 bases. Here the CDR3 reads CASSFYQGQYF. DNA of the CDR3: TGTGCCAGCAGTTTTTATCAGGGGCAGTACTTC.

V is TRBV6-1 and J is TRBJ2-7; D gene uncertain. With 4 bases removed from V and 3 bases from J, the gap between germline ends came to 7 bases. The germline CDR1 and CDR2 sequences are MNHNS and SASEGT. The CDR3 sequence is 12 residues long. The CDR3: CASSVTGYEQYF. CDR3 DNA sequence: TGTGCCAGCAGTGTGACGGGCTACGAGCAGTACTTC.

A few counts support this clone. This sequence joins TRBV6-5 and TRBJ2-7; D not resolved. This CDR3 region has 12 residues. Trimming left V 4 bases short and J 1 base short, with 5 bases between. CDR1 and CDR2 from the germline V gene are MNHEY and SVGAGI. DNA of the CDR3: TGTGCCAGCAGTTCGACATCCTACGAGCAGTACTTC. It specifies CASSSTSYEQYF.

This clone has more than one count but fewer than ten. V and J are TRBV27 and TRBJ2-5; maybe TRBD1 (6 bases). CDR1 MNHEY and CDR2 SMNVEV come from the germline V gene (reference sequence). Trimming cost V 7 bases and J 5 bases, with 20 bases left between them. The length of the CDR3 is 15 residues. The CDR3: CASKQGGALLETQYF. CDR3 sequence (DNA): TGTGCCAGCAAACAGGGTGGGGCGCTTTTGGAGACCCAGTACTTC.

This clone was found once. In DNA form, the CDR3 reads TGTGCCATCAGTGATTACAGGGGTGGCACCGGGGAGCTGTTTTTT. Its protein is CAISDYRGGTGELFF. The chain has TRBV10-3 and TRBJ2-2, with 7 bases identical to TRBD1. V trimming: 3 bases; J trimming: 4 bases; junction bases outside the gene matches: 5. The germline V gene has CDR1 ENHRY and CDR2 SYGVKD. The CDR3 extends over 15 amino acids.

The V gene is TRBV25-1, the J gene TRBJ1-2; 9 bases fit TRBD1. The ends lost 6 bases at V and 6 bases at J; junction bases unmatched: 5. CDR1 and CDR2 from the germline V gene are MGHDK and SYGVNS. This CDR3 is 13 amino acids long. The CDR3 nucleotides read TGTGCCAGCAGGGACAGGGGAGGGGATGGCTACACCTTC. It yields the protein CASRDRGGDGYTF.

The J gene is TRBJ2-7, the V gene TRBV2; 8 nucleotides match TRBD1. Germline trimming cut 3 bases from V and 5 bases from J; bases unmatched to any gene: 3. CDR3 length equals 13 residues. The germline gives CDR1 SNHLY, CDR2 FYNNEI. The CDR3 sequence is CASSDETGDEQYF. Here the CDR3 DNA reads TGTGCCAGCAGTGACGAGACAGGGGACGAGCAGTACTTC.

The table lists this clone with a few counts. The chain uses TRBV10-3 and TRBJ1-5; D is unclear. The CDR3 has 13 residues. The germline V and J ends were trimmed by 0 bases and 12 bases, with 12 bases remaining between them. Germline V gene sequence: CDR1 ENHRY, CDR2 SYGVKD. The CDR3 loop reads CAISESSQRDQHF. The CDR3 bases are TGTGCCATCAGTGAGTCGAGCCAGAGGGACCAGCATTTT.

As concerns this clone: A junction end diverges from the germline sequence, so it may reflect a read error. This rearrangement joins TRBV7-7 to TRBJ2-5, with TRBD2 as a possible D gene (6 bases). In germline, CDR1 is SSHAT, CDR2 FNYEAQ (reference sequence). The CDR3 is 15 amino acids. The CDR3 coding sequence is TGTGCTAGCAGCCGGACCACGGGAGATCGAGAGACCCAGTACTTC. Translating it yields CASSRTTGDRETQYF.

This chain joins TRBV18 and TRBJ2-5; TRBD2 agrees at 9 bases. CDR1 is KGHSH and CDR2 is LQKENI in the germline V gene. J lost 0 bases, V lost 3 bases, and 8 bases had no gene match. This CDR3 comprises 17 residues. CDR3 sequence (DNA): TGTGCCAGCTCACCCAGGGGGACTAGCAGGTACCAAGAGACCCAGTACTTC. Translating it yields CASSPRGTSRYQETQYF.

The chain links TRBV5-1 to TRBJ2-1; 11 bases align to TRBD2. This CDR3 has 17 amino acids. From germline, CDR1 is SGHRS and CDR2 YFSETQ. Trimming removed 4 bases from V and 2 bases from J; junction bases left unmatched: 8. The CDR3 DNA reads TGCGCCAGCAGCATCCAACCGGGACTAGCGGCCTACAATGAGCAGTTCTTC. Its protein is CASSIQPGLAAYNEQFF.

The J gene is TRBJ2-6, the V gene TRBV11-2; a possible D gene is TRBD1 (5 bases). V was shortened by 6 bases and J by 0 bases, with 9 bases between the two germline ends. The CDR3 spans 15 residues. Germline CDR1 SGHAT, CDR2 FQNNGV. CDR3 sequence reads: CASSKQVSGANVLTF. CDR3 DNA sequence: TGTGCCAGCAGTAAACAGGTCTCTGGGGCCAACGTCCTGACTTTC.

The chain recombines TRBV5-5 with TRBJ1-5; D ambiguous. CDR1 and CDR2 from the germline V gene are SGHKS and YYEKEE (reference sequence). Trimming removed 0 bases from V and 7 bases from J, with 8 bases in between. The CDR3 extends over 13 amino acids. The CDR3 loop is CASSLEPGQPQHF. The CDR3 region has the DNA TGTGCCAGCAGCTTGGAACCGGGGCAGCCCCAGCATTTT.

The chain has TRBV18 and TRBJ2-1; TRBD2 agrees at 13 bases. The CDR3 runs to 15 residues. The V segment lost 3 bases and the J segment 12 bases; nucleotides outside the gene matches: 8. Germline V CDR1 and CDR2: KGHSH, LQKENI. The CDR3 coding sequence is TGTGCCAGCTCACCCGGACTAGCGGGAGAAGTTTGGCAGTTCTTC. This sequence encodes CASSPGLAGEVWQFF.

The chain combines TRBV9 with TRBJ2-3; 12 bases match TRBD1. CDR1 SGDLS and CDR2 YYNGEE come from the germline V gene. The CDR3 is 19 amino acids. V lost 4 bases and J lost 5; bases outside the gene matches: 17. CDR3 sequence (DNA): TGTGCCAGCAGCCCAAGGTACCGGGGGGGACAGGGGGCAAGAGATACGCAGTATTTT. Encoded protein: CASSPRYRGGQGARDTQYF.

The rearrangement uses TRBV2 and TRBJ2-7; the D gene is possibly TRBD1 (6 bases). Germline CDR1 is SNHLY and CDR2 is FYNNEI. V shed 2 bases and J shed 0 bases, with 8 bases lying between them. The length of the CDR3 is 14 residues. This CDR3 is CASSENRDSYEQYF. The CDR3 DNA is TGTGCCAGCAGTGAAAACAGGGACTCCTACGAGCAGTACTTC.

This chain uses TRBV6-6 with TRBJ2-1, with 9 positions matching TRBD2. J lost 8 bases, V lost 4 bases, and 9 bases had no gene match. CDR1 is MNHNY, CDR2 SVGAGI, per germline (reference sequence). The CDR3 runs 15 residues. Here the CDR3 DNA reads TGTGCCAGCAGTTTGCTAGCGGGGCGGGGGGATGAGCAGTTCTTC. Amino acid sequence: CASSLLAGRGDEQFF.

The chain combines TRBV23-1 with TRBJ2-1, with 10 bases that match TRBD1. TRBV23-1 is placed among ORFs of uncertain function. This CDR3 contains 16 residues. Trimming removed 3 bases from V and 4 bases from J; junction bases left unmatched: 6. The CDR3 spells CASSHPGTGVYNEQFF. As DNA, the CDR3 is TGCGCCAGCAGTCACCCCGGGACAGGGGTTTACAATGAGCAGTTCTTC.

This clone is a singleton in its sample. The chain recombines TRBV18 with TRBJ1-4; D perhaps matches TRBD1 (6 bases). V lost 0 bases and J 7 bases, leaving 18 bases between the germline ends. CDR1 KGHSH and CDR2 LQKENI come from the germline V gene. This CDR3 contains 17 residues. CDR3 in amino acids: CASSPPETGLWSEKLFF. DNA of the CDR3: TGTGCCAGCTCACCACCAGAGACAGGACTCTGGAGTGAAAAACTGTTTTTT.

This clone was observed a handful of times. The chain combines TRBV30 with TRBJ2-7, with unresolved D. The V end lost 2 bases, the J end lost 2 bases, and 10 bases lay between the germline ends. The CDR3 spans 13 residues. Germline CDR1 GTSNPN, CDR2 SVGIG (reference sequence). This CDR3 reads CAWSISVTYEQYF. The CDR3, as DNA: TGTGCCTGGAGTATCTCCGTTACCTACGAGCAGTACTTC.

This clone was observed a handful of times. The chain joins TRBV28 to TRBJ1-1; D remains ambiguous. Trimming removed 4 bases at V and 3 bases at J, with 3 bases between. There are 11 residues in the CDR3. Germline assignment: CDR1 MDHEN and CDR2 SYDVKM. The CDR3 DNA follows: TGTGCCAGCAGTTCAGACACTGAAGCTTTCTTT. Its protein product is CASSSDTEAFF.

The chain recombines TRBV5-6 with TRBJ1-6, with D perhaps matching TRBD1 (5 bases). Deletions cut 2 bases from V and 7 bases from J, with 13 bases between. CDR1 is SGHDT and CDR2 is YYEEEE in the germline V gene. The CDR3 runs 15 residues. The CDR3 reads CASSFPVGQNSPLHF. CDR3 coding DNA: TGTGCCAGCAGCTTTCCTGTGGGGCAAAATTCACCCCTCCACTTT.

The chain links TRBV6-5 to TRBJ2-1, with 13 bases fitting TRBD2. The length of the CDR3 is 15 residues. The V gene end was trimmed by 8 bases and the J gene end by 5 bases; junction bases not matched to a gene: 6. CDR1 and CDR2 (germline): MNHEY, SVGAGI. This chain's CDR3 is CASRTLAGGDNEQFF. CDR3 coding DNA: TGTGCCAGCCGTACACTAGCGGGGGGGGACAATGAGCAGTTCTTC.

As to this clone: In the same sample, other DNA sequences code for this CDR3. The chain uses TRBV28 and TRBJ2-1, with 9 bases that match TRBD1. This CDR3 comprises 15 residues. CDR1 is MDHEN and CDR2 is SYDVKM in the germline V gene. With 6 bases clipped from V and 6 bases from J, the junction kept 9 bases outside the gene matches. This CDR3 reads CASSRPGQGGNEQFF. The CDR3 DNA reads TGTGCCAGCAGCCGCCCGGGACAGGGTGGCAATGAGCAGTTCTTC.